The 24 T cell receptor beta chains below come from one sample, sequenced in a study of OX40 agonist ivuxolimab in advanced cancers. TCRdb keeps only in-frame clones here, not all; method: immunoSEQ multiplex PCR. The sample lists some 85,000 clones, about 88% occurring once. The sample here was CD4+ or CD8+ T cells sorted from blood, taken in a trial of the OX40 agonist ivuxolimab. These receptors originate from an adult with an advanced solid tumor such as melanoma, head and neck, liver or kidney cancer.

This clone was recorded a few times. The chain recombines TRBV7-2 with TRBJ1-1, with 7 bases matching TRBD1. J gave up 5 bases and V 4 bases, and 4 bases lay outside the gene matches. Germline CDR1 SGHTA, CDR2 FQGNSA. This CDR3 has 13 residues. DNA for the CDR3: TGTGCCAGCAGCTCCTACAGGGGAACTGAAGCTTTCTTT. Translating gives CASSSYRGTEAFF.

The CDR3 sequence is CSVSPPGTGVCLVRNTEAFF. Here the CDR3 DNA reads TGCAGCGTGTCCCCTCCGGGGACAGGGGTATGCCTAGTAAGGAACACTGAAGCTTTCTTT. The V and J genes are TRBV29-1 and TRBJ1-1, with 10 nucleotides matching TRBD1. Losses at the gene ends were 6 bases for V and 1 base for J; bases not matched to a gene: 23. Germline lookup yields CDR1 SQVTM and CDR2 ANQGSEA. CDR3 length: 20 amino acids.

The table lists this clone with a few counts. This chain uses TRBV10-2 with TRBJ1-5; a possible D gene is TRBD1 (5 bases). CDR1 is WSHSY and CDR2 is SAAADI in the germline V gene. Trimming removed 7 bases from V and 0 bases from J, with 7 bases in between. CDR3 length equals 13 residues. The CDR3: CASMTDSNQPQHF. Here the CDR3 DNA reads TGCGCCAGCATGACAGATAGCAATCAGCCCCAGCATTTT.

This chain links TRBV2 with TRBJ2-3; the D gene could be TRBD1 or TRBD2 (5 bases each). Per germline, CDR1 SNHLY and CDR2 FYNNEI. This CDR3 comprises 15 residues. The germline V and J ends were trimmed by 6 bases and 2 bases, with 15 bases remaining between them. The CDR3 region has the DNA TGTGCCAGCAGCGCCCCGGGACCAAACACAGATACGCAGTATTTT. Translated, it gives CASSAPGPNTDTQYF.

The CDR3 region is CSVVFFGRPNTEAFF. The DNA of the CDR3 is TGCAGCGTTGTATTTTTCGGGCGTCCGAACACTGAAGCTTTCTTT. The rearrangement joins TRBV29-1 to TRBJ1-1; no firm D call. Germline loops: CDR1 SQVTM, CDR2 ANQGSEA. V gave up 4 bases and J gave up 1 base, with 16 bases separating them. The CDR3 sequence is 15 residues long.

The rearrangement uses TRBV10-2 and TRBJ1-6, with D unresolved. V dropped 3 bases and J dropped 3 bases, with 9 bases sitting between them. Germline CDR1 WSHSY, CDR2 SAAADI. The CDR3 runs 15 residues. The CDR3 region has the DNA TGCGCCAGCAGTGAATCGACGAACTATAATTCACCCCTCCACTTT. It specifies CASSESTNYNSPLHF.

The chain combines TRBV7-8 with TRBJ2-5; possibly TRBD1 for D (5 bases). Germline V gives CDR1 SGHVS, CDR2 FQNEAQ. The V end was cut by 5 bases, the J end by 4 bases, with 17 bases between. There are 15 residues in the CDR3. CDR3 amino acids: CASSPGNRAGETQYF. The CDR3 coding sequence is TGTGCCAGCAGCCCAGGGAATCGGGCAGGAGAGACCCAGTACTTC.

This clone was recorded once. The chain links TRBV29-1 to TRBJ1-1, with unresolved D. Germline assignment: CDR1 SQVTM and CDR2 ANQGSEA. V was trimmed by 4 bases and J by 5 bases, leaving 14 bases between them. This CDR3 spans 13 amino acids. The CDR3 region is CSVGGIERTEAFF. The CDR3 bases are TGCAGCGTTGGGGGAATAGAAAGGACTGAAGCTTTCTTT. The complete variable domain, with remaining parts taken from reference TRBV29-1 and TRBJ1-1, reads SAVISQKPSRDICQRGTSLTIQCQVDSQVTMMFWYRQQPGQSLTLIATANQGSEATYESGFVIDKFPISRPNLTFSTLTVSNMSPEDSSIYLCSVGGIERTEAFFGQGTRLTVV.

The CDR3 region has the DNA TGTGCCAGCAGCTTAACTAGCGGGTCTGGCAGGGAGCTGTTTTTT. This sequence encodes CASSLTSGSGRELFF. The J gene is TRBJ2-2, the V gene TRBV7-3; 7 nucleotides match TRBD2. From germline, CDR1 is SGHTA and CDR2 FQGTGA. The V and J ends lost 0 bases and 9 bases, in that order; junction bases with no gene match: 7. The CDR3 covers 15 residues.

The chain employs TRBV30 and TRBJ2-3, with 8 nucleotides matching TRBD1. CDR3 length equals 14 residues. Germline CDR1 is GTSNPN and CDR2 is SVGIG (reference sequence). The junction had 11 bases not matched to a gene; V was cut back by 7 bases and J by 5 bases. The CDR3 sequence: CALGRGQGRDTQYF. The CDR3 DNA follows: TGTGCCTTAGGGCGAGGACAGGGCCGAGATACGCAGTATTTT.

The V gene is TRBV2, the J gene TRBJ1-4; tentatively, D is TRBD1 (5 bases). The V and J ends lost 6 bases and 3 bases respectively, with 11 bases between them. Looked up from germline, CDR1 is SNHLY and CDR2 is FYNNEI. This CDR3 is built from 14 residues. The CDR3: CASRSGSANEKLFF. CDR3 sequence (DNA): TGTGCCAGCAGATCAGGGTCAGCTAATGAAAAACTGTTTTTT. Variable domain in full (rest from reference TRBV2 and TRBJ1-4): EPEVTQTPSHQVTQMGQEVILRCVPISNHLYFYWYRQILGQKVEFLVSFYNNEISEKSEIFDDQFSVERPDGSNFTLKIRSTKLEDSAMYFCASRSGSANEKLFFGSGTQLSVL.

V and J are TRBV7-6 and TRBJ1-1; tentative D call: TRBD1 (6 bases). The CDR3 length is 14 residues. V lost 5 bases and J 3 bases, leaving 13 bases between the germline ends. Germline V gives CDR1 SGHVS, CDR2 FNYEAQ. The CDR3 region is CASSPQGSDTEAFF. The DNA for the CDR3 is TGTGCCAGCAGCCCTCAGGGGTCGGACACTGAAGCTTTCTTT.

The chain recombines TRBV30 with TRBJ2-7; 7 nucleotides align to TRBD1. Germline V lookup: CDR1 GTSNPN, CDR2 SVGIG (reference sequence). J was trimmed by 3 bases and V by 2 bases; bases with no gene match: 1. The CDR3 totals 12 residues. CDR3 amino acids: CAWSRTGYEQYF. The CDR3 coding sequence is TGTGCCTGGAGTCGGACAGGCTACGAGCAGTACTTC.

The chain employs TRBV28 and TRBJ1-2; weak D call: TRBD1 (5 bases). Per the germline V gene, CDR1 is MDHEN and CDR2 is SYDVKM. Trimming left V 3 bases short and J 7 bases short, with 15 bases between. There are 14 residues in the CDR3. CDR3 bases: TGTGCCAGCAGTTTGCCAGTAGGGCAGGGTGGCTACACCTTC. This codes for CASSLPVGQGGYTF.

The rearrangement joins TRBV7-2 to TRBJ2-5; 7 bases line up with TRBD1. Germline V lookup: CDR1 SGHTA, CDR2 FQGNSA. With V trimmed by 5 bases and J by 4 bases, 16 bases remained unmatched. The CDR3 has 17 amino acids. CDR3 amino acids: CASSQTPPGQRRETQYF. The CDR3 nucleotides read TGTGCCAGCAGCCAAACCCCCCCGGGACAGAGGAGAGAGACCCAGTACTTC. The full variable domain, rest sourced from reference TRBV7-2 and TRBJ2-5, is GAGVSQSPSNKVTEKGKDVELRCDPISGHTALYWYRQSLGQGLEFLIYFQGNSAPDKSGLPSDRFSAERTGGSVSTLTIQRTQQEDSAVYLCASSQTPPGQRRETQYFGPGTRLLVL.

The chain couples TRBV5-4 to TRBJ1-3; D perhaps matches TRBD1 (6 bases). Trimming pared 4 bases from V and 0 bases from J, leaving 11 bases between. The CDR3 sequence is 15 residues long. The germline CDR1 and CDR2 sequences are SGHNT and YYREEE (reference sequence). The CDR3 bases are TGTGCCAGCAGCCGGGGGGCGAGCTCTGGAAACACCATATATTTT. This translates into CASSRGASSGNTIYF.

In its sample, this clone was seen once. V gene TRBV7-2 combines with J gene TRBJ1-5, with a tentative D call TRBD1 (5 bases). V was pared by 1 base and J by 5 bases, with 12 bases between. Germline V gene sequence: CDR1 SGHTA, CDR2 FQGNSA. The CDR3 is 15 amino acids. The CDR3 is CASSLVWGRDQPQHF. The DNA for the CDR3 is TGTGCCAGCAGCTTAGTTTGGGGCAGAGATCAGCCCCAGCATTTT.

On this clone itself: A read error may produce the germline difference seen at one junction end. The chain uses TRBV5-1 and TRBJ1-6; 9 nucleotides match TRBD1. CDR1 and CDR2 (germline): SGHRS, YFSETQ. The CDR3 is 14 amino acids. The CDR3 nucleotides are TGTGCCAGCAGCGAAGGACAGGGGAATTCACCCCTCCACTTT. It is translated as CASSEGQGNSPLHF. The entire variable domain, with the rest obtained from reference TRBV5-1 and TRBJ1-6, is as follows: KAGVTQTPRYLIKTRGQQVTLSCSPISGHRSVSWYQQTPGQGLQFLFEYFSETQRNKGNFPGRFSGRQFSNSRSEMNVSTLELGDSALYLCASSEGQGNSPLHFGNGTRLTVT.

The genes are TRBV5-1 and TRBJ2-2, with 7 positions matching TRBD2. Germline assignment: CDR1 SGHRS and CDR2 YFSETQ. This CDR3 has 13 residues. The V gene end was trimmed by 1 base and the J gene end by 7 bases; junction bases not matched to a gene: 1. CDR3 amino acids: CASSLLAGGELFF. The CDR3 coding sequence is TGCGCCAGCAGCTTGTTAGCGGGCGGGGAGCTGTTTTTT.

This chain links TRBV10-3 with TRBJ1-4, with D unresolved. The CDR3 sequence is 16 residues long. Germline V gene data show CDR1 as ENHRY and CDR2 as SYGVKD. V was shortened by 0 bases and J by 1 base, with 9 bases between the two germline ends. CDR3 nucleotides: TGTGCCATCAGTGAGTCAGCCGGGGTAACTAATGAAAAACTGTTTTTT. As protein: CAISESAGVTNEKLFF.

V usage is TRBV7-2 and J usage is TRBJ2-5; D is ambiguous. The CDR3 runs 14 residues. Germline V lookup: CDR1 SGHTA, CDR2 FQGNSA. The V end was cut by 1 base, the J end by 5 bases, with 11 bases between. The CDR3 region is CASSLGLPEETQYF. CDR3 coding DNA: TGTGCCAGCAGCTTAGGGCTCCCGGAGGAGACCCAGTACTTC.

The rearrangement joins TRBV5-1 to TRBJ2-3, with 10 bases aligning to TRBD2. This CDR3 region has 18 residues. V gave up 1 base and J gave up 2 bases; unmatched junction bases: 10. Germline V gives CDR1 SGHRS, CDR2 YFSETQ. In DNA form, the CDR3 reads TGCGCCAGCAGCTTGACCCTTCTAGCGGGAGCCCTCACAGATACGCAGTATTTT. Translated: CASSLTLLAGALTDTQYF.

This chain uses TRBV30 with TRBJ1-3; a possible D gene is TRBD1 (5 bases). V was shortened by 7 bases and J by 2 bases, with 9 bases between the two germline ends. This CDR3 has 12 amino acids. Germline V gene lookup returns CDR1 GTSNPN and CDR2 SVGIG (reference sequence). Here the CDR3 DNA reads TGTGCCTCCGGACACGCTGGAAACACCATATATTTT. Its translation: CASGHAGNTIYF.

The chain employs TRBV10-2 and TRBJ1-1; the D gene is possibly TRBD1 (6 bases). Germline V lookup: CDR1 WSHSY, CDR2 SAAADI. This CDR3 is 13 amino acids long. Deletions cut 10 bases from V and 0 bases from J, with 12 bases between. CDR3 sequence (DNA): TGCGCCACCTTGGGGGGGCTGAACACTGAAGCTTTCTTT. This sequence encodes CATLGGLNTEAFF.